These T cell receptor beta chains were read from a single sample in a study of OX40 agonist ivuxolimab in advanced cancers. Sequencing was performed with immunoSEQ multiplex PCR; in TCRdb, only in-frame clones are kept and a portion is missing. The sample carries some 79,000 clones, about nine tenths recorded once. This specimen was CD4+ or CD8+ T cells sorted from blood, taken in a trial of the OX40 agonist ivuxolimab. These receptors all come from an adult with an advanced solid tumor such as melanoma, head and neck, liver or kidney cancer. CDR3s leave out the opening cysteine and the closing phenylalanine or tryptophan. The order of the fields is clone size, J gene, V gene, CDR3 protein. Rows may omit the clone size; those that give it use once, few, many or a size class.

>.|TRBJ2-5|TRBV2
ASSKDRGKTQY
>few|TRBJ1-3|TRBV5-1
ASSLATGARGNTIY
>once|TRBJ1-1|TRBV19
ASSTRQGNTEAF
>.|TRBJ2-3|TRBV7-9
ASSPDRVRTDTQY
>.|TRBJ2-5|TRBV30
AWTSGGETQY
>.|TRBJ1-2|TRBV28
ASSPGWKGYT
>once|TRBJ1-4|TRBV28
ASSYQQGEVEKLF
>.|TRBJ2-3|TRBV7-2
ASSLNRLAGVADTQY
>.|TRBJ2-3|TRBV28
ASSRSQGLAGMDTQY
>.|TRBJ2-1|TRBV7-9
ASSLVANEQF
>once|TRBJ1-2|TRBV11-2
ASSSNTGGYT
>once|TRBJ2-7|TRBV18
ASSPPGAASLYEQY
>.|TRBJ1-4|TRBV15
ATSREGGDEKLF
>.|TRBJ1-1|TRBV7-3
ASSSQTNTEAF
>once|TRBJ2-7|TRBV6-6
ASSYGTNYEQY
>.|TRBJ1-1|TRBV7-9
ASSLSSGTENTEAF
>few|TRBJ1-1|TRBV6-4
ASSASNMGNTEAF
>.|TRBJ1-5|TRBV2
ASSIQGTSQPQH
>.|TRBJ1-2|TRBV5-6
ASSLDRGGNRYYGYT
>.|TRBJ2-5|TRBV5-1
ASSLAGTSRGETQY
>.|TRBJ2-2|TRBV4-1
ASSQTPLNTGELF
>.|TRBJ2-5|TRBV5-4
ASSSGTAQETQY
>.|TRBJ2-3|TRBV6-1
ASAGTGSDTQY
>.|TRBJ2-5|TRBV19
ASSMWVGGQETQY
>.|TRBJ1-3|TRBV4-1
ASSQEYGGFSSGNTIY
>.|TRBJ1-2|TRBV4-1
ASSQAGQGSAYYGYT
>.|TRBJ2-1|TRBV5-6
ASSWGTSGNEQF
>.|TRBJ1-2|TRBV15
ATSRDRNARYGGYT
>once|TRBJ2-1|TRBV29-1
SVFRYEQF